Listed below are T cell receptor beta chains from one sample, sequenced in a study of identical twins. TCRdb re-analysed the 5' RACE reads in MiXCR, keeping a single row per CDR3 protein. Among approximately 890,000 distinct CDR3 sequences, 10% to 15% were seen once, and the ten largest hold around 1.5%. A further study also used this sample, focusing on yellow fever vaccine responses in identical twins.

Material: PBMCs. The receptors here all came from a woman under 30 in good health. The CDR3 runs from the conserved cysteine through the conserved F or W. D genes are given only for firm matches. Not all rows give a size; the values are once, few, many and, for expanded clones, a class.

j_gene: TRBJ2-7; v_gene: TRBV4-2; abundance: -; d_gene: TRBD2; CDR3nt: TGTGCCAGCAGCCAAGATATCAGCGGGAGTATTTACGAGCAGTACTTC; CDR3aa: CASSQDISGSIYEQYF
j_gene: TRBJ2-1; v_gene: TRBV3-1; abundance: -; d_gene: -; CDR3nt: TGTGCCAGCAGCCAAGCCGGGACTCGGTCCTACAATGAGCAGTTCTTC; CDR3aa: CASSQAGTRSYNEQFF
j_gene: TRBJ2-2; v_gene: TRBV20-1; abundance: many; d_gene: TRBD2; CDR3nt: TGCAGTGCTAGGGGACTAGCGGGGAGCACCGGGGAGCTGTTTTTT; CDR3aa: CSARGLAGSTGELFF
j_gene: TRBJ2-1; v_gene: TRBV14; abundance: few; d_gene: -; CDR3nt: TGTGCCAGCAGCCAACCAACCCCCAATGAGCAGTTCTTC; CDR3aa: CASSQPTPNEQFF
j_gene: TRBJ2-7; v_gene: TRBV20-1; abundance: -; d_gene: -; CDR3nt: TGCAGTGCTAGGACTGGGGTCTACGAGCAGTACTTC; CDR3aa: CSARTGVYEQYF
j_gene: TRBJ2-6; v_gene: TRBV18; abundance: few; d_gene: -; CDR3nt: TGTGCCAGCTACAGGCCAGTCTACTCTGGGGCCAACGTCCTGACTTTC; CDR3aa: CASYRPVYSGANVLTF
j_gene: TRBJ1-3; v_gene: TRBV4-2; abundance: few; d_gene: -; CDR3nt: TGTGCCAGCAGCCAAGAGGAGGGAAACACCATATATTTT; CDR3aa: CASSQEEGNTIYF
j_gene: TRBJ2-3; v_gene: TRBV4-1; abundance: -; d_gene: -; CDR3nt: TGCGCCAGCAGTGGCCGACAGGTCACAGATACGCAGTATTTT; CDR3aa: CASSGRQVTDTQYF
j_gene: TRBJ2-1; v_gene: TRBV10-2; abundance: few; d_gene: -; CDR3nt: TGCGCCAGCAGTGAGGGGGGGCTCTACAATGAGCAGTTCTTC; CDR3aa: CASSEGGLYNEQFF
j_gene: TRBJ1-4; v_gene: TRBV13; abundance: -; d_gene: -; CDR3nt: TGTGCCAGCAGCTCCTATGGGGGAACTAATGAAAAACTGTTTTTT; CDR3aa: CASSSYGGTNEKLFF
j_gene: TRBJ2-7; v_gene: TRBV21-1; abundance: few; d_gene: -; CDR3nt: TGTGCCAGCAGCAAAGTGACGTCTAGCGGCTCCTACGAGCAGTACTTC; CDR3aa: CASSKVTSSGSYEQYF
j_gene: TRBJ1-1; v_gene: TRBV29-1; abundance: few; d_gene: -; CDR3nt: TGCAGCGGGGTAATCATAAACACTGAAGCTTTCTTT; CDR3aa: CSGVIINTEAFF
j_gene: TRBJ2-1; v_gene: TRBV19; abundance: -; d_gene: -; CDR3nt: TGTGCCAGTACCGACCGGGTCTCAGGGAATGAGCAGTTCTTC; CDR3aa: CASTDRVSGNEQFF
j_gene: TRBJ2-2; v_gene: TRBV7-3; abundance: few; d_gene: TRBD1; CDR3nt: TGTGCCAGCAGCCCCCAACAGGGGGTAGGGACCGGGGAGCTGTTTTTT; CDR3aa: CASSPQQGVGTGELFF
j_gene: TRBJ2-1; v_gene: TRBV5-1; abundance: -; d_gene: TRBD2; CDR3nt: TGCGCCAGCAGCTTGGGGAGACTAGCGGGAGGCTCCTACAATGAGCAGTTCTTC; CDR3aa: CASSLGRLAGGSYNEQFF
j_gene: TRBJ2-2; v_gene: TRBV24-1; abundance: -; d_gene: TRBD2; CDR3nt: TGTGCCACCAGTGATCCTAGCGGTCTAAACACCGGGGAGCTGTTTTTT; CDR3aa: CATSDPSGLNTGELFF
j_gene: TRBJ2-1; v_gene: TRBV28; abundance: -; d_gene: TRBD2; CDR3nt: TGTGCCAGCAGTTTACCCCACCGGGGGGTCGAGCAGTTCTTC; CDR3aa: CASSLPHRGVEQFF
j_gene: TRBJ2-2; v_gene: TRBV12-3/TRBV12-4; abundance: -; d_gene: -; CDR3nt: TGTGCCAGCAGTCCGGGCTCCCGAACGGGCGGGGAGCTGTTTTTT; CDR3aa: CASSPGSRTGGELFF
j_gene: TRBJ2-3; v_gene: TRBV27; abundance: few; d_gene: -; CDR3nt: TGTGCCAGCAGGAGTAGTGGACCAGAGCAGTATTTT; CDR3aa: CASRSSGPEQYF
j_gene: TRBJ2-3; v_gene: TRBV28; abundance: -; d_gene: -; CDR3nt: TGTGCCAGCAGCCAACTGGCTAGGGCAGATACGCAGTATTTT; CDR3aa: CASSQLARADTQYF
j_gene: TRBJ2-6; v_gene: TRBV6-2/TRBV6-3; abundance: few; d_gene: TRBD2; CDR3nt: TGTGCCAGCAGTCCTCCATCTGGGGGACTAGCTGGGGCCAACGTCCTGACTTTC; CDR3aa: CASSPPSGGLAGANVLTF
j_gene: TRBJ1-4; v_gene: TRBV12-3/TRBV12-4; abundance: few; d_gene: -; CDR3nt: TGTGCCAGCAGTACCGAAGGGTGGGTTAATGAAAAACTGTTTTTT; CDR3aa: CASSTEGWVNEKLFF
j_gene: TRBJ2-1; v_gene: TRBV27; abundance: -; d_gene: TRBD1; CDR3nt: TGTGCCAGCAGTGGGACAGGGAGATACAATGAGCAGTTCTTC; CDR3aa: CASSGTGRYNEQFF
j_gene: TRBJ2-2; v_gene: TRBV12-3/TRBV12-4; abundance: -; d_gene: -; CDR3nt: TGTGCCAGCAGTTTTTTGTGGGGGACGGGCGGGGAGCTGTTTTTT; CDR3aa: CASSFLWGTGGELFF
j_gene: TRBJ2-1; v_gene: TRBV4-1; abundance: few; d_gene: TRBD2; CDR3nt: TGCGCCAGCAGCCAAGAACGCGGGAGCTCCTACAATGAGCAGTTCTTC; CDR3aa: CASSQERGSSYNEQFF
j_gene: TRBJ2-1; v_gene: TRBV6-1; abundance: -; d_gene: -; CDR3nt: TGTGCCAGCAGCACCCCTTTGGGTCCCAATGAGCAGTTCTTC; CDR3aa: CASSTPLGPNEQFF
j_gene: TRBJ1-4; v_gene: TRBV20-1; abundance: -; d_gene: -; CDR3nt: TGCAGTGCTCCGAGGGGGGGAAAACTGTTTTTT; CDR3aa: CSAPRGGKLFF
j_gene: TRBJ2-1; v_gene: TRBV18; abundance: few; d_gene: -; CDR3nt: TGTGCCAGCTCACCGGCGAGAGGAAGCTACAATGAGCAGTTCTTC; CDR3aa: CASSPARGSYNEQFF
j_gene: TRBJ2-2; v_gene: TRBV10-3; abundance: many; d_gene: -; CDR3nt: TGTGCCATCAGTCATGCGGGGAACACCGGGGAGCTGTTTTTT; CDR3aa: CAISHAGNTGELFF
j_gene: TRBJ2-1; v_gene: TRBV19; abundance: -; d_gene: TRBD1; CDR3nt: TGTGCCAGTAATGCGGGACAGGTCTTCACTGAGCAGTTCTTC; CDR3aa: CASNAGQVFTEQFF
j_gene: TRBJ1-5; v_gene: TRBV10-3; abundance: few; d_gene: -; CDR3nt: TGTGCCATCAGTGATGTGGGGCGTCATCAGCCCCAGCATTTT; CDR3aa: CAISDVGRHQPQHF
j_gene: TRBJ2-3; v_gene: TRBV7-6; abundance: -; d_gene: -; CDR3nt: TGTGCCAGCAGCTTAAGGTCAGGGGCAGATACGCAGTATTTT; CDR3aa: CASSLRSGADTQYF
j_gene: TRBJ2-1; v_gene: TRBV5-1; abundance: few; d_gene: TRBD2; CDR3nt: TGCGCCAGCAGCCCCCAGGGAGCGGGAGGTTCCTACAATGAGCAGTTCTTC; CDR3aa: CASSPQGAGGSYNEQFF
j_gene: TRBJ1-3; v_gene: TRBV15; abundance: few; d_gene: -; CDR3nt: TGTGCCACCAGCAGAGATGCAGCAGCAGCCGAGCACACCATATATTTT; CDR3aa: CATSRDAAAAEHTIYF
j_gene: TRBJ2-5; v_gene: TRBV29-1; abundance: -; d_gene: -; CDR3nt: TGCAGCGCCCCAGGAACGTCCAGGGGGACCCAGTACTTC; CDR3aa: CSAPGTSRGTQYF
j_gene: TRBJ1-1; v_gene: TRBV10-3; abundance: -; d_gene: -; CDR3nt: TGTGCCATCAGGGGGTTGGCGGATCCCGACACTGAAGCTTTCTTT; CDR3aa: CAIRGLADPDTEAFF
j_gene: TRBJ2-1; v_gene: TRBV2; abundance: few; d_gene: -; CDR3nt: TGTGCCAGCAGTGATTTTGGGTCCAATGAGCAGTTCTTC; CDR3aa: CASSDFGSNEQFF
j_gene: TRBJ2-3; v_gene: TRBV29-1; abundance: few; d_gene: TRBD1; CDR3nt: TGCAGCGTCCCCGACAGGGTTGGCACAGATACGCAGTATTTT; CDR3aa: CSVPDRVGTDTQYF
j_gene: TRBJ2-1; v_gene: TRBV20-1; abundance: -; d_gene: TRBD1; CDR3nt: TGCAGATCGCGCCGGGACAGCTACAATGAGCAGTTCTTC; CDR3aa: CRSRRDSYNEQFF
j_gene: TRBJ2-7; v_gene: TRBV3-1; abundance: many; d_gene: TRBD1; CDR3nt: TGTGCCAGCAGCCCGTGGCAGACAGGGGAGCAGTACTTC; CDR3aa: CASSPWQTGEQYF
j_gene: TRBJ1-6; v_gene: TRBV18; abundance: -; d_gene: TRBD1; CDR3nt: TGTGCCAGCTCACCACCCGGACAGGGGGCTGGTTCACCCCTCCACTTT; CDR3aa: CASSPPGQGAGSPLHF
j_gene: TRBJ1-2; v_gene: TRBV7-2; abundance: -; d_gene: TRBD1; CDR3nt: TGTGCCAGCAGCAACAGGGGGATCTATGGCTACACCTTC; CDR3aa: CASSNRGIYGYTF
j_gene: TRBJ2-7; v_gene: TRBV7-8; abundance: few; d_gene: -; CDR3nt: TGTGCCAGCAGCTTAGCTCGGAGTTTCTCCTACGAGCAGTACTTC; CDR3aa: CASSLARSFSYEQYF
j_gene: TRBJ2-2; v_gene: TRBV18; abundance: few; d_gene: -; CDR3nt: TGTGCCAGCTCACCACCAGCGATCCCGTCCGGGGAGCTGTTTTTT; CDR3aa: CASSPPAIPSGELFF
j_gene: TRBJ2-7; v_gene: TRBV7-9; abundance: -; d_gene: TRBD2; CDR3nt: TGTGCCAGCAGTGCACCCCTTAGCGGGAAGCCCTACGAGCAGTACTTC; CDR3aa: CASSAPLSGKPYEQYF
j_gene: TRBJ2-7; v_gene: TRBV6-1; abundance: -; d_gene: TRBD2; CDR3nt: TGTGCCAGCAGTCGCGTCGGACTAGCGGGGGACTACGAGCAGTACTTC; CDR3aa: CASSRVGLAGDYEQYF
j_gene: TRBJ1-3; v_gene: TRBV6-1; abundance: few; d_gene: -; CDR3nt: TGTGCCAGCAGGGCCGCGGACAGACCCTCTGGAAACACCATATATTTT; CDR3aa: CASRAADRPSGNTIYF
j_gene: TRBJ2-2; v_gene: TRBV5-6; abundance: many; d_gene: -; CDR3nt: TGTGCCAGCAGCTTGGGGACACAGAACACCGGGGAGCTGTTTTTT; CDR3aa: CASSLGTQNTGELFF